The 22 T cell receptor beta chains listed next were all sequenced from one sample in a study of blood T cell repertoires in COVID-19. The repertoire was sequenced with immunoSEQ multiplex PCR; TCRdb's copy has only in-frame clones and lacks some. The sample includes 390,000 or so clones, roughly four fifths of them seen just once. The specimen was PBMCs or T cells enriched from blood (not recorded which). Receptor source: a woman aged 45-65 years who had recovered from COVID-19.

V usage is TRBV7-8 and J usage is TRBJ1-2, with 9 nucleotides matching TRBD1. The CDR3 totals 17 residues. Germline trimming cut 1 base from V and 3 bases from J; bases unmatched to any gene: 9. Germline V gene data show CDR1 as SGHVS and CDR2 as FQNEAQ. This chain's CDR3 is CASSLGFGTGSHYGYTF. Written as DNA, the CDR3 is TGTGCCAGCAGCTTAGGGTTCGGGACAGGGTCTCACTATGGCTACACCTTC.

On this clone: The same CDR3 arises from other DNA sequences in this sample as well. The genes are TRBV18 and TRBJ1-1; D gene ambiguous. The ends were cut back, 3 bases at V and 0 bases at J, with 5 bases in the middle. From germline, CDR1 is KGHSH and CDR2 LQKENI. CDR3 length: 13 residues. CDR3 amino acids: CASSPAVNTEAFF. The CDR3 DNA reads as TGTGCCAGCTCACCGGCGGTGAACACTGAAGCTTTCTTT.

This clone was seen only once. The chain couples TRBV6-2 or TRBV6-3 to TRBJ1-3, with 8 bases lining up with TRBD1. V was pared by 5 bases and J by 0 bases, with 9 bases of the junction left unmatched. CDR1 and CDR2 (germline): MNHEY, SVGEGT. This CDR3 has 17 residues. CDR3: CASSLRTGWDSGNTIYF. In DNA, the CDR3 is TGTGCCAGCAGTCTCCGGACAGGGTGGGACTCTGGAAACACCATATATTTT.

This CDR3 is CASSQLGGLAGVTDTQYF. CDR3 sequence (DNA): TGTGCCAGCAGCCAGCTTGGGGGACTAGCGGGGGTCACAGATACGCAGTATTTT. The chain has TRBV14 and TRBJ2-3; 14 bases fit TRBD2. There are 18 residues in the CDR3. Germline CDR1 SGHDN, CDR2 FVKESK. V shed 3 bases and J 2 bases; nucleotides not matched to a gene: 7.

The rearrangement uses TRBV7-2 and TRBJ2-5; tentatively, D is TRBD2 (6 bases). Germline V gene sequence: CDR1 SGHTA, CDR2 FQGNSA. The V end was cut by 2 bases, the J end by 5 bases, with 15 bases between. CDR3 length: 15 amino acids. Here the CDR3 DNA reads TGTGCCAGCAGCTTAAGGACGGGGGTGTGGGAGACCCAGTACTTC. Protein sequence: CASSLRTGVWETQYF.

The gene calls are TRBV28 and TRBJ1-2; perhaps TRBD1 as D (5 bases). This CDR3 region has 15 residues. V lost 5 bases and J 7 bases, leaving 20 bases between the germline ends. Germline V gene lookup returns CDR1 MDHEN and CDR2 SYDVKM. CDR3 sequence reads: CASSPGGPSYSGYTF. CDR3 DNA sequence: TGTGCCAGCAGTCCCGGGGGTCCCTCGTATAGTGGCTACACCTTC.

The CDR3 protein is CASSISGQTQGNTIYF. CDR3 coding DNA: TGTGCCAGTAGTATAAGTGGACAGACACAGGGAAACACCATATATTTT. The chain employs TRBV19 and TRBJ1-3; D might be TRBD1 (6 bases). Looked up from germline, CDR1 is LNHDA and CDR2 is SQIVND (reference sequence). Trimming pared 2 bases from V and 4 bases from J, leaving 15 bases between. This CDR3 spans 16 amino acids.

The chain couples TRBV4-1 to TRBJ1-1; 9 nucleotides line up with TRBD1. The CDR3 covers 18 residues. Germline lookup yields CDR1 MGHRA and CDR2 YSYEKL. Trimming removed 3 bases from V and 3 bases from J; junction bases left unmatched: 14. CDR3 region: CASSHYVPGQGGDTEAFF. In DNA form, the CDR3 reads TGCGCCAGCAGCCACTACGTCCCGGGACAGGGCGGGGACACTGAAGCTTTCTTT.

CDR3 in DNA: TGTGCCAGCAGTTTAAGGGGTGCGCGGGGCTACACCTTC. Translating gives CASSLRGARGYTF. J is TRBJ1-2 and V is TRBV27; weak D call: TRBD1 (5 bases). V lost 2 bases, J lost 8 bases, and 12 bases lay in between. CDR1 is MNHEY and CDR2 is SMNVEV in the germline V gene (reference sequence). This CDR3 region has 13 residues.

A single count supports this clone. DNA for the CDR3: TGTGCCAGCAGTTTCGACAGGTTCACTGAAGCTTTCTTT. This gives the protein CASSFDRFTEAFF. The chain couples TRBV12-3 or TRBV12-4 to TRBJ1-1; D possibly corresponds to TRBD1 (6 bases). Trimming removed 3 bases from V and 4 bases from J, with 9 bases in between. This CDR3 contains 13 residues.

This sequence joins TRBV5-1 and TRBJ1-1, with D possibly matching TRBD1 (5 bases). CDR3 size: 15 residues. Trimming cost V 0 bases and J 4 bases, with 13 bases left between them. Germline values: CDR1 SGHRS, CDR2 YFSETQ. The CDR3 loop reads CASSLVEVGGTEAFF. Written as DNA, the CDR3 is TGCGCCAGCAGCTTGGTGGAGGTCGGGGGCACTGAAGCTTTCTTT.

This chain joins TRBV9 and TRBJ1-3; no reliable D call. CDR1 and CDR2 (germline): SGDLS, YYNGEE. The V and J ends lost 3 bases and 3 bases respectively, with 7 bases between them. The CDR3 consists of 13 residues. In DNA, the CDR3 is TGTGCCAGCAGCGCCGAGGATGGAAACACCATATATTTT. Its translation is CASSAEDGNTIYF.

This sequence joins TRBV19 and TRBJ2-1, with D maybe TRBD2 (5 bases). CDR1 and CDR2 from the germline V gene are LNHDA and SQIVND (reference sequence). V lost 3 bases and J lost 1, with 13 bases in between. The CDR3 consists of 16 residues. The CDR3 DNA reads as TGTGCCAGTAGTATCGGAGGTACTAGGTCCTACAATGAGCAGTTCTTC. Translated, it gives CASSIGGTRSYNEQFF.

The chain joins TRBV20-1 to TRBJ1-5; maybe TRBD1 (6 bases). Between the trimmed V and J ends, which lost 3 bases and 6 bases, there was a span of 24 bases. CDR1 is DFQATT and CDR2 is SNEGSKA in the germline V gene (reference sequence). The CDR3 contains 17 residues. CDR3 amino acids: CSASRATGTTGSQPQHF. CDR3 nucleotides: TGCAGTGCTAGTAGGGCGACAGGTACCACAGGGAGTCAGCCCCAGCATTTT.

The J gene is TRBJ1-4, the V gene TRBV5-6; no clear D gene. The V gene's germline CDR1 is SGHDT and CDR2 YYEEEE. V dropped 0 bases and J dropped 0 bases, with 9 bases sitting between them. The CDR3 extends over 16 amino acids. The CDR3 is CASSLVAGTTNEKLFF. CDR3 nucleotides: TGTGCCAGCAGCTTGGTGGCGGGCACAACTAATGAAAAACTGTTTTTT.

V usage is TRBV5-4 and J usage is TRBJ2-3, with 10 bases that match TRBD2. The V and J ends lost 10 bases and 3 bases, in that order; junction bases with no gene match: 5. Per germline, CDR1 SGHNT and CDR2 YYREEE (reference sequence). The length of the CDR3 is 13 residues. CDR3 in amino acids: CAGKRGGTDTQYF. CDR3 coding DNA: TGTGCCGGAAAGCGGGGGGGGACAGATACGCAGTATTTT.

The V call is TRBV12-3 or TRBV12-4, the J call TRBJ1-5; D gene uncertain. CDR3 length: 12 amino acids. Trimming stripped 3 bases from V and 9 bases from J, with 9 bases between. The CDR3 DNA reads as TGTGCCAGCAGTTTGGCCCCTCGGCCCCAGCATTTT. It encodes CASSLAPRPQHF.

The J gene is TRBJ2-7, the V gene TRBV9; 10 bases match TRBD1. This CDR3 is built from 15 residues. The ends lost 4 bases at V and 2 bases at J; junction bases unmatched: 6. The germline gives CDR1 SGDLS, CDR2 YYNGEE. The CDR3 spells CASSPTGTGAYEQYF. The CDR3, as DNA: TGTGCCAGCAGCCCGACCGGGACAGGGGCCTACGAGCAGTACTTC.

The chain employs TRBV5-1 and TRBJ1-2; D possibly corresponds to TRBD1 (5 bases). CDR1 SGHRS and CDR2 YFSETQ come from the germline V gene. This CDR3 has 14 amino acids. V gave up 1 base and J gave up 5 bases, with 12 bases separating them. The CDR3 sequence: CASSLSPGIYGYTF. The CDR3 bases are TGCGCCAGCAGCTTGTCTCCAGGGATATATGGCTACACCTTC.

This clone appeared a few times. The chain recombines TRBV18 with TRBJ1-5, with TRBD1 matching 9 bases. Trimming took 3 bases from V and 6 from J; bases not matched to a gene: 6. CDR1 is KGHSH and CDR2 is LQKENI in the germline V gene. CDR3 size: 15 residues. The CDR3 loop is CASSPQDRGGQPQHF. Written as DNA, the CDR3 is TGTGCCAGCTCACCGCAGGACAGGGGCGGTCAGCCCCAGCATTTT.

In regard to this clone: The same CDR3 also results from other DNA sequences found in this sample. V gene TRBV6-5 combines with J gene TRBJ1-2, with no clear D. This CDR3 comprises 13 residues. With 6 bases removed from V and 4 bases from J, the gap between germline ends came to 12 bases. CDR1 is MNHEY, CDR2 SVGAGI, per germline. CDR3 sequence: CASSPRGFYGYTF. The CDR3 coding sequence is TGTGCCAGCAGCCCCCGGGGTTTCTATGGCTACACCTTC.

V and J are TRBV3-1 (or the pseudogene TRBV3-2) and TRBJ1-5, with D uncertain. CDR1 LGHDT and CDR2 YNNKEL come from the germline V gene (reference sequence). The length of the CDR3 is 12 residues. Trimming left V 1 base short and J 4 bases short, with 2 bases between. CDR3 sequence reads: CASSQANQPQHF. The DNA for the CDR3 is TGTGCCAGCAGCCAAGCGAATCAGCCCCAGCATTTT.